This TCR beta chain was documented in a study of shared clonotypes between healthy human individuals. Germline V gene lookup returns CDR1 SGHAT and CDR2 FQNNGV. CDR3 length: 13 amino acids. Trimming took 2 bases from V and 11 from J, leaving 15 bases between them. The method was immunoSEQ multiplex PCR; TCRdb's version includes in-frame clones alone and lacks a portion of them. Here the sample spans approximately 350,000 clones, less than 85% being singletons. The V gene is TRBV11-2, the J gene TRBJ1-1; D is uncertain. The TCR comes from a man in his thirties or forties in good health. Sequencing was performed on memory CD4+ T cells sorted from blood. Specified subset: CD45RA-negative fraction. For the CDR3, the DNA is TGTGCCAGCAGCTTACTCGGACTCTTGAAGGCTTTCTTT. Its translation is CASSLLGLLKAFF.